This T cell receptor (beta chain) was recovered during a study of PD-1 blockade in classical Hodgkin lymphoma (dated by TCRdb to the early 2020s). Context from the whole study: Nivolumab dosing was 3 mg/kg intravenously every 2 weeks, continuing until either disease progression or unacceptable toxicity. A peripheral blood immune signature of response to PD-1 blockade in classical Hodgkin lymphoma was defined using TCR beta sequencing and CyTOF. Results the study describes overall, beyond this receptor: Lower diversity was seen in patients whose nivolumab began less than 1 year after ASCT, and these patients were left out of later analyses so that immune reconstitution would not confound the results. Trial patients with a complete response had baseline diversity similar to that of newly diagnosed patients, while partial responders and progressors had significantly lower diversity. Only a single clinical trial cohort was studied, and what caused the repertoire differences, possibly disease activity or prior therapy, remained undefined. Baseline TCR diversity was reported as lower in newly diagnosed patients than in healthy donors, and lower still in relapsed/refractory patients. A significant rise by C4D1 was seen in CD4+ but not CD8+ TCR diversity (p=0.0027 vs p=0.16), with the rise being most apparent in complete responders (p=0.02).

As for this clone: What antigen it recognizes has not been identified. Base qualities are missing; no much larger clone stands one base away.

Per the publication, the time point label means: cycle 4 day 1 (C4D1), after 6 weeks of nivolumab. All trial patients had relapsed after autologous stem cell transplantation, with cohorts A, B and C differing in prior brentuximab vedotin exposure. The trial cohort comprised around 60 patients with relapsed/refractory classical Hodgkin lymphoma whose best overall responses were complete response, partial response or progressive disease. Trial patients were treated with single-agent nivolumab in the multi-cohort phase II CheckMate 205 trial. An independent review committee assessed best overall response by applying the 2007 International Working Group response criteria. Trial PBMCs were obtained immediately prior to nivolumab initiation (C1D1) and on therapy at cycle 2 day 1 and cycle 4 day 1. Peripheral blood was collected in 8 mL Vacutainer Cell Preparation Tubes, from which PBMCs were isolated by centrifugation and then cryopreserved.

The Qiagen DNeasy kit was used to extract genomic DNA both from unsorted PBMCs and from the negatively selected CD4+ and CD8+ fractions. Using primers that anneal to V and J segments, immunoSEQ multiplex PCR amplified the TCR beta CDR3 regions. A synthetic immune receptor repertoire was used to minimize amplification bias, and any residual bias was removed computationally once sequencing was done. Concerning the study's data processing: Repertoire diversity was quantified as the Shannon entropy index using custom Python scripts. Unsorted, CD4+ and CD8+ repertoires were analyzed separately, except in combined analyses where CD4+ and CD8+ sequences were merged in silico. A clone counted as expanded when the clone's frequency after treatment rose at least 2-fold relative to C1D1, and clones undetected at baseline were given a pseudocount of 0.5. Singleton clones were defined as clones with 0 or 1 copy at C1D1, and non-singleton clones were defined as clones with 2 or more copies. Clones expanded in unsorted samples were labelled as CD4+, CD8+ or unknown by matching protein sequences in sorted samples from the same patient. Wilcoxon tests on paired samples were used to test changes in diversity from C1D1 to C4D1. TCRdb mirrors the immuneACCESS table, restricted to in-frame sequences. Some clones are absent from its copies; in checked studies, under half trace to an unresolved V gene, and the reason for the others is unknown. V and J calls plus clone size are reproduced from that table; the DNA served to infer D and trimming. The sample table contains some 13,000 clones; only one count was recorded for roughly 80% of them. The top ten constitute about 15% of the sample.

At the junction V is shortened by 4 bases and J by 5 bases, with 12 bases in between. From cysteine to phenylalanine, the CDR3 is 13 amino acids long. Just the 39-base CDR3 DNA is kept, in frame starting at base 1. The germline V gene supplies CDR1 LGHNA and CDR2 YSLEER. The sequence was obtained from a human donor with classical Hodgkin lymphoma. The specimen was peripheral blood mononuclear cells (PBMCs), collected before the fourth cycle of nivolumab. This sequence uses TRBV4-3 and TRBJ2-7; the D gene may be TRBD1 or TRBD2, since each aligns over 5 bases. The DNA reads TGCGCCAGCAGCCCCCAGGGAGTGAACGAGCAGTACTTC. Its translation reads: CASSPQGVNEQYF.